Presented here are 25 T cell receptor beta chains from one specimen sequenced in a study of blood T cell repertoires in COVID-19. Libraries were prepared by immunoSEQ multiplex PCR; TCRdb keeps only in-frame clonotypes and omits some of them. The sample records 35,000 to 55,000 clones, around 87% being singletons. Input material: peripheral blood. The source is a human donor in a cohort sampled during active COVID-19.

This chain uses TRBV6-6 with TRBJ2-1; 11 nucleotides agree with TRBD1. This CDR3 is 16 amino acids long. The germline gives CDR1 MNHNY, CDR2 SVGAGI (reference sequence). Trimming at V came to 2 bases and at J to 3 bases, leaving 3 bases not matched to a gene. CDR3 sequence (DNA): TGTGCCAGCAGTTACCAGGGACAGGGGGTCTACAATGAGCAGTTCTTC. It is translated as CASSYQGQGVYNEQFF.

The J gene is TRBJ2-1, the V gene TRBV2, with 11 bases that match TRBD2. Germline loops: CDR1 SNHLY, CDR2 FYNNEI. V trimming: 4 bases; J trimming: 9 bases; junction bases outside the gene matches: 8. This CDR3 is 15 amino acids long. CDR3 in DNA: TGTGCCAGCAGTGGAACTAGCGGGAGAGGCTTTGAGCAGTTCTTC. Amino acids: CASSGTSGRGFEQFF.

There are a few counts of this clone. The chain employs TRBV6-5 and TRBJ1-1, with D possibly matching TRBD1 (5 bases). CDR3 length equals 13 residues. Germline CDR1 is MNHEY and CDR2 is SVGAGI. V was cut by 6 bases and J by 1 base, with 9 bases left in between. The DNA of the CDR3 is TGTGCCAGCAGACCTACAGGGAACACTGAAGCTTTCTTT. Its protein product is CASRPTGNTEAFF.

This chain links TRBV5-1 with TRBJ2-5, with 15 nucleotides matching TRBD2. This CDR3 region has 20 residues. After removal of 3 bases from V and 5 bases from J, the junction contained 17 bases not matched to a gene. Germline V gene data show CDR1 as SGHRS and CDR2 as YFSETQ. The CDR3: CASSWDGGLAGGGTRETQYF. CDR3 bases: TGCGCCAGCAGCTGGGACGGGGGACTAGCGGGAGGAGGAACCCGGGAGACCCAGTACTTC.

The chain combines TRBV10-2 with TRBJ1-1; D is uncertain. V was trimmed by 2 bases and J by 3 bases, leaving 4 bases between them. The CDR3 length is 12 residues. The germline V gene has CDR1 WSHSY and CDR2 SAAADI. This CDR3 reads CASSEEYTEAFF. CDR3 sequence (DNA): TGCGCCAGCAGTGAGGAGTACACTGAAGCTTTCTTT.

This chain uses TRBV25-1 with TRBJ1-4; D uncertain. The CDR3 is 17 residues long. Trimming left V 0 bases short and J 11 bases short, with 22 bases between. Germline CDR1 and CDR2: MGHDK and SYGVNS. The CDR3 spells CASSEYKIGYPTEKLFF. CDR3 coding DNA: TGTGCCAGCAGTGAATATAAGATTGGTTACCCAACGGAGAAACTGTTTTTT.

This clone turned up a few times. The rearrangement uses TRBV5-1 and TRBJ2-7; 7 bases agree with TRBD2. Per germline, CDR1 SGHRS and CDR2 YFSETQ. This CDR3 comprises 16 residues. V gave up 0 bases and J gave up 2 bases; unmatched junction bases: 8. CDR3 sequence (DNA): TGCGCCAGCAGCTTGGCTATGGCGGGGGAAACCTACGAGCAGTACTTC. Protein: CASSLAMAGETYEQYF.

This chain uses TRBV4-1 with TRBJ2-7; D not resolved. Trimming took off 0 bases at V and 8 bases at J, with 20 bases between the two ends. Germline V gene data show CDR1 as MGHRA and CDR2 as YSYEKL. This CDR3 region has 16 residues. The CDR3 bases are TGCGCCAGCAGCCAAGATGCAGGCCCTATCCTGAGTCAGCAGTACTTC. This gives the protein CASSQDAGPILSQQYF.

V usage is TRBV3-1 (or the pseudogene TRBV3-2) and J usage is TRBJ1-3; D is perhaps TRBD1 (6 bases). The germline V and J ends were trimmed by 4 bases and 4 bases, with 11 bases remaining between them. The CDR3 runs to 14 residues. In germline, CDR1 is LGHDT, CDR2 YNNKEL (reference sequence). The chain's CDR3 is CASSRRGSGNTIYF. In DNA, the CDR3 is TGTGCCAGCAGCCGAAGGGGGTCCGGAAACACCATATATTTT.

V is TRBV7-8 and J is TRBJ1-2, with TRBD1 matching 10 bases. The germline V gene has CDR1 SGHVS and CDR2 FQNEAQ. The CDR3 extends over 14 amino acids. The junction had 3 bases not matched to a gene; V was cut back by 4 bases and J by 4 bases. In DNA form, the CDR3 reads TGTGCCAGCAGCTCGACAGGGGGCGGCTATGGCTACACCTTC. This translates into CASSSTGGGYGYTF.

The gene calls are TRBV5-4 and TRBJ1-1; possible D gene TRBD1, 6 bases. Between the trimmed V and J ends, which lost 4 bases and 0 bases, there was a span of 16 bases. Germline CDR1 and CDR2: SGHNT and YYREEE (reference sequence). This CDR3 region has 16 residues. The CDR3 here is CASSGRGSAMNTEAFF. The CDR3 nucleotides are TGTGCCAGCAGCGGCAGGGGTTCGGCGATGAACACTGAAGCTTTCTTT.

The genes are TRBV7-9 and TRBJ1-3, with no clear D. Germline V gene data show CDR1 as SEHNR and CDR2 as FQNEAQ (reference sequence). V lost 4 bases and J 8 bases, leaving 12 bases between the germline ends. This CDR3 has 13 residues. The CDR3 protein is CASSSLSGHTIYF. The CDR3 DNA follows: TGTGCCAGCAGCTCCCTCAGCGGGCACACCATATATTTT.

The CDR3 DNA sequence: TGTGCCAGCAGCCAAGATCTGGCCAGGGGCAACACTGAAGCTTTCTTT. Translation gives CASSQDLARGNTEAFF. The rearrangement joins TRBV3-1 (or the pseudogene TRBV3-2) to TRBJ1-1; weak D call: TRBD1 (6 bases). From germline, CDR1 is LGHDT and CDR2 YNNKEL (reference sequence). With 0 bases removed from V and 2 bases from J, the gap between germline ends came to 13 bases. The CDR3 runs to 16 residues.

This clone was seen a single time. The V call is TRBV13, the J call TRBJ2-5, with a weak D call TRBD1 (7 bases). In germline, CDR1 is PRHDT, CDR2 FYEKMQ (reference sequence). Trimming removed 3 bases from V and 5 bases from J, with 13 bases in between. The CDR3 is 14 residues long. The CDR3 loop reads CASSFGGGWETQYF. DNA of the CDR3: TGTGCCAGCAGCTTCGGAGGGGGCTGGGAGACCCAGTACTTC.

The chain couples TRBV2 to TRBJ2-1, with D unresolved. CDR3 length equals 14 residues. The germline V gene encodes CDR1 SNHLY and CDR2 FYNNEI. The V end was cut by 8 bases, the J end by 0 bases, with 11 bases between. CDR3 DNA sequence: TGTGCCAGCCGAACTGAATCCTCCTACAATGAGCAGTTCTTC. Its translation: CASRTESSYNEQFF.

The CDR3 nucleotides are TGTGCCATCAGTGAGTCGTACTTCAATGAGCAGTTCTTC. Translation: CAISESYFNEQFF. The chain links TRBV10-3 to TRBJ2-1; D is unclear. Germline V gene lookup returns CDR1 ENHRY and CDR2 SYGVKD. This CDR3 contains 13 residues. The germline V and J ends were trimmed by 0 bases and 6 bases, with 6 bases remaining between them.

The chain links TRBV6-4 to TRBJ2-2; 7 nucleotides align to TRBD1. Per the germline V gene, CDR1 is MRHNA and CDR2 is SNTAGT. The J segment lost 1 base and the V segment lost 2 bases, leaving 13 bases of the junction unmatched. The CDR3 sequence is 19 residues long. Here the CDR3 DNA reads TGTGCCAGCAGTGACCCAGGAGAAGGGACAGCCAAGAACACCGGGGAGCTGTTTTTT. Protein sequence: CASSDPGEGTAKNTGELFF.

This chain joins TRBV3-1 (or the pseudogene TRBV3-2) and TRBJ2-2, with TRBD1 matching 8 bases. The CDR3 runs to 16 residues. The junction had 12 bases not matched to a gene; V was cut back by 7 bases and J by 5 bases. Germline loops: CDR1 LGHDT, CDR2 YNNKEL (reference sequence). Here the CDR3 reads CASTGGEGRRTGELFF. The CDR3 DNA reads TGTGCCAGCACAGGGGGCGAGGGTAGAAGGACCGGGGAGCTGTTTTTT.

The chain uses TRBV2 and TRBJ2-7; D possibly corresponds to TRBD2 (7 bases). Germline CDR1 SNHLY, CDR2 FYNNEI. The V gene lost 6 bases and the J gene lost 3 bases, with 15 bases spanning the gap. The CDR3 is made up of 14 amino acids. CDR3: CASSPPGGVYEQYF. CDR3 nucleotide sequence: TGTGCCAGCAGCCCCCCGGGGGGCGTCTACGAGCAGTACTTC.

This clone was picked up one time. V and J are TRBV29-1 and TRBJ2-7; 11 bases are a match to TRBD2. V shed 6 bases and J 0 bases; nucleotides not matched to a gene: 7. Germline lookup yields CDR1 SQVTM and CDR2 ANQGSEA. The length of the CDR3 is 15 residues. The CDR3 loop is CSVEGLAEGSYEQYF. CDR3 sequence (DNA): TGCAGCGTCGAGGGACTAGCGGAGGGCTCCTACGAGCAGTACTTC.

The chain is built from TRBV5-1 and TRBJ1-4; 7 bases are a match to TRBD1. With V trimmed by 4 bases and J by 5 bases, 11 bases remained unmatched. The CDR3 extends over 16 amino acids. Germline CDR1 reads SGHRS; CDR2 reads YFSETQ. This CDR3 is CASSPLRGAKNEKLFF. The CDR3 DNA reads TGCGCCAGCAGCCCCCTCAGGGGGGCGAAAAATGAAAAACTGTTTTTT.

This clone was counted a single time. The J gene is TRBJ2-3, the V gene TRBV12-5, with TRBD2 matching 7 bases. The germline V gene has CDR1 LGHNT and CDR2 FRNRAP. V was pared by 8 bases and J by 4 bases, with 6 bases of the junction left unmatched. The CDR3 contains 13 residues. The DNA of the CDR3 is TGTGCTAGTTGGGCGGGAGTGCCAGATACGCAGTATTTT. Its translation: CASWAGVPDTQYF.

CDR3 sequence (DNA): TGTGCCACCAGTGCAAGCGGACGAGTCACAGATACGCAGTATTTT. This sequence encodes CATSASGRVTDTQYF. This chain joins TRBV24-1 and TRBJ2-3, with a possible D match to TRBD2 (5 bases). Germline CDR1 is KGHDR and CDR2 is SFDVKD. The CDR3 runs to 15 residues. Trimming removed 5 bases from V and 2 bases from J, with 13 bases in between.

This clone has more than one count but fewer than ten. V and J are TRBV15 and TRBJ2-3; the match to TRBD1 covers 10 bases. Germline CDR1 LNHNV, CDR2 YYDKDF (reference sequence). The J segment lost 4 bases and the V segment lost 1 base, leaving 2 bases of the junction unmatched. There are 15 residues in the CDR3. The CDR3 nucleotides are TGTGCCACCAGCAGAGCCGGGACAGGGGCAGATACGCAGTATTTT. Translating gives CATSRAGTGADTQYF.

V and J are TRBV11-2 and TRBJ2-3; D gene uncertain. Germline V lookup: CDR1 SGHAT, CDR2 FQNNGV. CDR3 length: 15 amino acids. The V gene lost 1 base and the J gene lost 0 bases, with 8 bases spanning the gap. CDR3 in amino acids: CASSLGVTSTDTQYF. In DNA form, the CDR3 reads TGTGCCAGCAGCTTAGGAGTAACTAGCACAGATACGCAGTATTTT.